This T cell receptor (beta chain) was observed in a study of molecular identifiers for immune sequencing clone quantification. Study conclusions and caveats: Clonotypes surpassing 20 RNA copies contained over 98% of effector molecules, versus under 1% in naive cells.

Based on a CD8+CD4-CCR7+CD45RA+ profile, naive CD8 T cells were sorted. The CDR3 is made up of 13 amino acids. CDR1 is SGHDN, CDR2 FVKESK, per germline. V was cut by 4 bases and J by 4 bases, with 11 bases left in between. There are many counts of this clonotype. Its specificity is not known. The use of previously described methods and listed TCR primers produced the bulk TCR libraries. One entry per CDR3 protein, called by TCRdb with MiXCR from the PCR reads. The data contain tens of thousands of distinct CDR3 sequences, roughly 23% of them singletons. The genes are TRBV14 and TRBJ2-7; the D is unclear. The sequence was collected from a human donor in good health. Some libraries in this study had Jurkat cell RNA spiked in. Specimen: naive CD8+ T cells from blood, with Jurkat cell RNA spiked in. Specified subset: FACS-sorted CD8+CD4-CCR7+CD45RA+ naive T cells. The CDR3 region is CASSPRVQYEQYF. In DNA form, the CDR3 reads TGTGCCAGCAGCCCAAGGGTCCAGTACGAGCAGTACTTC. The full variable domain, completed using reference TRBV14 and TRBJ2-7, is EAGVTQFPSHSVIEKGQTVTLRCDPISGHDNLYWYRRVMGKEIKFLLHFVKESKQDESGMPNNRFLAERTGGTYSTLKVQPAELEDSGVYFCASSPRVQYEQYFGPGTRLTVT.